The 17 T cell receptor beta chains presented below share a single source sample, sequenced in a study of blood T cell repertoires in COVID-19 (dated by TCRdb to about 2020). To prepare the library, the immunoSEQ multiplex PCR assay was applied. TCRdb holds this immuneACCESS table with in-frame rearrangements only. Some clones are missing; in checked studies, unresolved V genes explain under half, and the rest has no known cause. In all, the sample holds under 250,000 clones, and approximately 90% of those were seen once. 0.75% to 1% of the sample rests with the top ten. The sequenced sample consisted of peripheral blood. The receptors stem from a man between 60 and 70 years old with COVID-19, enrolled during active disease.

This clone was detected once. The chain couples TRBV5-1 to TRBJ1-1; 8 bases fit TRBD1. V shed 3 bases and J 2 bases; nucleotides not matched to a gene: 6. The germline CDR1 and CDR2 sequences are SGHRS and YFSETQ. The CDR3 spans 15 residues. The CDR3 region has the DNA TGCGCCAGCAGCTACCAGGGGGCTCCCAACACTGAAGCTTTCTTT. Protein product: CASSYQGAPNTEAFF.

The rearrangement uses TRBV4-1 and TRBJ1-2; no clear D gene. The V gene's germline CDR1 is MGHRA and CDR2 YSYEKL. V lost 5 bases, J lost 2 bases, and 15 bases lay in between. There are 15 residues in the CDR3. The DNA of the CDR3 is TGCGCCAGCAGCGGGGAGCGGGTGCCGAACTATGGCTACACCTTC. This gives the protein CASSGERVPNYGYTF.

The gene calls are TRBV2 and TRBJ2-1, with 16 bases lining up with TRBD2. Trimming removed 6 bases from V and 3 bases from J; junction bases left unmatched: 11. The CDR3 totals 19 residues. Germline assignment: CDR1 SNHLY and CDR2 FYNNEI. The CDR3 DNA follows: TGTGCCAGCAGACTACCTGGGACTAGCGGGGGGGGAGACTACAATGAGCAGTTCTTC. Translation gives CASRLPGTSGGGDYNEQFF. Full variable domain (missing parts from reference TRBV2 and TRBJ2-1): EPEVTQTPSHQVTQMGQEVILRCVPISNHLYFYWYRQILGQKVEFLVSFYNNEISEKSEIFDDQFSVERPDGSNFTLKIRSTKLEDSAMYFCASRLPGTSGGGDYNEQFFGPGTRLTVL.

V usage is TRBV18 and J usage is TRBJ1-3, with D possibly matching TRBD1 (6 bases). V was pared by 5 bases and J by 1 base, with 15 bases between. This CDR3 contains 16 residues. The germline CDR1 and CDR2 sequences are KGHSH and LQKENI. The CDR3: CASSTQGLNSGNTIYF. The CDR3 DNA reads TGTGCCAGCTCAACTCAGGGGCTAAATTCTGGAAACACCATATATTTT.

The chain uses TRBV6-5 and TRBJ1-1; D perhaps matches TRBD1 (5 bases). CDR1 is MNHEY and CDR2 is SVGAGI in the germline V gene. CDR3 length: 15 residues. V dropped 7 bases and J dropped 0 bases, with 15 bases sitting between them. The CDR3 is CASTPPQGMNTEAFF. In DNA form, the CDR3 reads TGTGCCAGCACCCCCCCCCAGGGTATGAACACTGAAGCTTTCTTT.

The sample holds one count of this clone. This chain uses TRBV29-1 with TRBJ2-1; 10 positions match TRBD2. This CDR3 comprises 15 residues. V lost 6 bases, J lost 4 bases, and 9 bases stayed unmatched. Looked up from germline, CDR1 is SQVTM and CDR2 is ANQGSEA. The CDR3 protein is CSVTRGSGGYNEQFF. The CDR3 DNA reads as TGCAGCGTAACGAGGGGTAGCGGGGGGTACAATGAGCAGTTCTTC.

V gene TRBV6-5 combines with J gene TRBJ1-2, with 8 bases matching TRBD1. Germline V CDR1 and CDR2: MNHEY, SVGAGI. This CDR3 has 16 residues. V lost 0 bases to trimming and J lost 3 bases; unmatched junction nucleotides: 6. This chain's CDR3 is CASSYSGTGKDYGYTF. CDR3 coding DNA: TGTGCCAGCAGTTACTCAGGGACAGGAAAGGACTATGGCTACACCTTC.

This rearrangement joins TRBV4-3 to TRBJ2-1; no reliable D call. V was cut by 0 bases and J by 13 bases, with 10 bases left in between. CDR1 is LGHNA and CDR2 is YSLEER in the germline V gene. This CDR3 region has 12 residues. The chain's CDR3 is CASSQDYGTQFF. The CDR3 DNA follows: TGCGCCAGCAGCCAAGATTATGGTACACAGTTCTTC.

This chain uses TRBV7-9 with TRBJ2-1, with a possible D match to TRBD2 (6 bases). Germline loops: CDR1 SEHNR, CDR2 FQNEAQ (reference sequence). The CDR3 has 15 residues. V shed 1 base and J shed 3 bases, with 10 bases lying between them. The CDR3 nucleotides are TGTGCCAGCAGCTTAGTGGCGGGGAACTACAATGAGCAGTTCTTC. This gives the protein CASSLVAGNYNEQFF. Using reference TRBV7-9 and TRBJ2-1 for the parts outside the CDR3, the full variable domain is DTGVSQNPRHKITKRGQNVTFRCDPISEHNRLYWYRQTLGQGPEFLTYFQNEAQLEKSRLLSDRFSAERPKGSFSTLEIQRTEQGDSAMYLCASSLVAGNYNEQFFGPGTRLTVL.

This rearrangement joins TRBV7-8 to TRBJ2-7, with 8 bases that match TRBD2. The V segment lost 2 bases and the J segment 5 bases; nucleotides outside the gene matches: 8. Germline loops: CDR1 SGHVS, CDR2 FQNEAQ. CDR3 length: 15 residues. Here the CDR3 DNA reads TGTGCCAGCAGCTTATTAGGGACTAGTAGTCACGAGCAGTACTTC. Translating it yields CASSLLGTSSHEQYF.

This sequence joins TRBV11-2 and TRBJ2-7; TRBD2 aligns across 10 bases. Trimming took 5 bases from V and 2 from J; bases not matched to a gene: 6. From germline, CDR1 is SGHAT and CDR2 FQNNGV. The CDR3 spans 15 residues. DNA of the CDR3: TGTGCCAGCAGCCAGATAGCGGGGGGTCCCTACGAGCAGTACTTC. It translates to CASSQIAGGPYEQYF.

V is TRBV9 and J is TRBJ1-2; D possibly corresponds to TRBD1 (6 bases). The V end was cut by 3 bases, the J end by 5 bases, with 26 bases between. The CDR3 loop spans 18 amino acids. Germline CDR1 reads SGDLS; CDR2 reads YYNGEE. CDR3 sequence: CASSGGTVGRQAQYGYTF. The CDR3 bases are TGTGCCAGCAGCGGTGGGACGGTAGGGCGACAGGCTCAATATGGCTACACCTTC. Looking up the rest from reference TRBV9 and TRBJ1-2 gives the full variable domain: DSGVTQTPKHLITATGQRVTLRCSPRSGDLSVYWYQQSLDQGLQFLIQYYNGEERAKGNILERFSAQQFPDLHSELNLSSLELGDSALYFCASSGGTVGRQAQYGYTFGSGTRLTVV.

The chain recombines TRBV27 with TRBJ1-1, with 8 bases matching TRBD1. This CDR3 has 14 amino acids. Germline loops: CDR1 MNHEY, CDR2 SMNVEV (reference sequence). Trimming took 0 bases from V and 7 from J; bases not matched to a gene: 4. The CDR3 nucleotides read TGTGCCAGCAGTTTATCGAACAGGGGGAGTGAAGCTTTCTTT. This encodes CASSLSNRGSEAFF.

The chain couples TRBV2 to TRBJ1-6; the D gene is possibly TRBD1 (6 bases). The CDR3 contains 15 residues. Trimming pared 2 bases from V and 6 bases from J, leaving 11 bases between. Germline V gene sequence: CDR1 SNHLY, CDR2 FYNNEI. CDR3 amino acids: CASSEQGGVNSPLHF. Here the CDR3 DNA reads TGTGCCAGCAGTGAACAAGGGGGGGTTAATTCACCCCTCCACTTT. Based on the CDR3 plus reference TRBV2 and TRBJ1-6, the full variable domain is EPEVTQTPSHQVTQMGQEVILRCVPISNHLYFYWYRQILGQKVEFLVSFYNNEISEKSEIFDDQFSVERPDGSNFTLKIRSTKLEDSAMYFCASSEQGGVNSPLHFGNGTRLTVT.

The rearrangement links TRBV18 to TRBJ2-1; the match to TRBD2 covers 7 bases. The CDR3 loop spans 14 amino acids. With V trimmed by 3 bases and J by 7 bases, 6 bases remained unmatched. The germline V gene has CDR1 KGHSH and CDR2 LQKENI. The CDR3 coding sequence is TGTGCCAGCTCACCGGGGAGGGAAGGGAATGAGCAGTTCTTC. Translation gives CASSPGREGNEQFF.

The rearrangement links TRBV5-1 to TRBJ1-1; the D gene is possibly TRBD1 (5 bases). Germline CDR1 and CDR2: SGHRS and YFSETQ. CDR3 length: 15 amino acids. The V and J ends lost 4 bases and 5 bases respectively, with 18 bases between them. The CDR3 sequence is CASSKGEGTITEAFF. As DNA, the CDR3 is TGCGCCAGCAGCAAAGGGGAGGGGACGATAACTGAAGCTTTCTTT.

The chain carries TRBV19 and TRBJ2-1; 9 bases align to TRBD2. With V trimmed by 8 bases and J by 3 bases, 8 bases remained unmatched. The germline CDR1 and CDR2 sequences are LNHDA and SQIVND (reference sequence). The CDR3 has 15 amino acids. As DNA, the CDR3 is TGTGCCAGTGGACGAAGTAGCGGGGGCTACAATGAGCAGTTCTTC. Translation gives CASGRSSGGYNEQFF.